The rows below give T cell receptor beta chains drawn from one sample of a study of T cells of healthy individuals. One entry per CDR3 protein results from TCRdb running MiXCR on the 5' RACE reads. The data hold about 41,000 distinct CDR3 sequences, with about 4.2% observed a single time. These receptors were taken from a human donor in good health. Each CDR3 is given with its conserved first and last residue. The D gene is left open where the match is weak. Not every row has a clone size; where given, it reads once, few, many or a size class.

>TRBJ1-1|-|TRBD1|TRBV5-1
CASSSGTGYTEAFF
TGCGCCAGCAGCTCCGGGACAGGGTATACTGAAGCTTTCTTT
>TRBJ1-2|many|-|TRBV12-3/TRBV12-4
CASSHTRTVNYGYTF
TGTGCCAGCAGTCATACCCGGACCGTTAACTATGGCTACACCTTC
>TRBJ1-6|once|-|TRBV6-6
CASSYSKGDSPLHF
TGTGCCAGCAGTTACTCGAAGGGGGACTCACCCCTCCACTTT
>TRBJ1-2|few|TRBD1|TRBV27
CASSLSWTGDNYGYTF
TGTGCCAGCAGTTTATCGTGGACAGGGGATAACTATGGCTACACCTTC
>TRBJ1-1|many|TRBD1|TRBV28
CASSYRQGEMNTEAFF
TGTGCCAGCAGTTACCGACAGGGAGAGATGAACACTGAAGCTTTCTTT
>TRBJ2-2|many|TRBD2|TRBV4-3
CASRLAGWDGELFF
TGCGCCAGCAGACTAGCGGGATGGGACGGGGAGCTGTTTTTT
>TRBJ2-7|few|-|TRBV18
CASSPMGLVQGQYF
TGTGCCAGCTCTCCCATGGGGTTGGTCCAAGGGCAGTACTTC
>TRBJ2-3|many|-|TRBV5-6
CASSLTYTDTQYF
TGTGCCAGCAGCTTAACTTACACAGATACGCAGTATTTT
>TRBJ2-7|many|TRBD2|TRBV6-5
CASSSTSGGANEQYF
TGTGCCAGCAGTTCCACTAGCGGGGGGGCGAATGAGCAGTACTTC
>TRBJ1-3|few|-|TRBV11-2
CASSWQGTGNTIYF
TGTGCCAGCAGCTGGCAGGGGACTGGAAACACCATATATTTT
>TRBJ2-1|many|-|TRBV5-1
CASSLTPFDHNEQFF
TGCGCCAGCAGCTTGACTCCGTTCGACCACAATGAGCAGTTCTTC